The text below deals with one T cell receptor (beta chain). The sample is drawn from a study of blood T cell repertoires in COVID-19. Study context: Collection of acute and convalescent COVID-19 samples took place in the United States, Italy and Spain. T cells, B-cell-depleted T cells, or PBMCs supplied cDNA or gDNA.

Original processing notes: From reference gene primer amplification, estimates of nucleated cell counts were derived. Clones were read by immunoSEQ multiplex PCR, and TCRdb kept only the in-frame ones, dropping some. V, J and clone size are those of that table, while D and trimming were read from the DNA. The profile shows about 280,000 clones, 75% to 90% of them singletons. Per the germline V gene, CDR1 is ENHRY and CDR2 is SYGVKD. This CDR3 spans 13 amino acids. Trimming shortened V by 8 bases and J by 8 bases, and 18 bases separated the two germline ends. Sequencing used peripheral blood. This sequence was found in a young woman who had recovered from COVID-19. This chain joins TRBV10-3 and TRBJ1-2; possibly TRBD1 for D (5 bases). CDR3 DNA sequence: TGTGCCATCCGCCAGGGCGAGTCGGGCGGCTACACCTTC. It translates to CAIRQGESGGYTF.